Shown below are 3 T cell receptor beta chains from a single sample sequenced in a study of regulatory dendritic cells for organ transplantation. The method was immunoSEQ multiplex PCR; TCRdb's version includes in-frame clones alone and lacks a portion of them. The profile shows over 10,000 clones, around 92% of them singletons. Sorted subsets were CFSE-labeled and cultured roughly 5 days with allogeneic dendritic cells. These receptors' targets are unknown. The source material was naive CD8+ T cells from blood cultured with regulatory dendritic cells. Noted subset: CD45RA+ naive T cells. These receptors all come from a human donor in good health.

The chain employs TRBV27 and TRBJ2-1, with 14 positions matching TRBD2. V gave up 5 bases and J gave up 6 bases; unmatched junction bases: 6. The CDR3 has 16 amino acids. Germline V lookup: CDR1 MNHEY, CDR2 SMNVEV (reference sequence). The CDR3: CASSPPGLAGGNEQFF. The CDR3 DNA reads TGTGCCAGCAGTCCACCCGGACTAGCGGGGGGCAATGAGCAGTTCTTC.

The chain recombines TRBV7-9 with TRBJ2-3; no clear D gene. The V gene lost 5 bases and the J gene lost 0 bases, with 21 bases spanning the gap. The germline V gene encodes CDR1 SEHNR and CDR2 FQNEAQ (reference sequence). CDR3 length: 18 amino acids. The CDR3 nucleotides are TGTGCCAGCAGCACACCTGCGGCTGGTGGCGCTAGCACAGATACGCAGTATTTT. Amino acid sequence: CASSTPAAGGASTDTQYF.

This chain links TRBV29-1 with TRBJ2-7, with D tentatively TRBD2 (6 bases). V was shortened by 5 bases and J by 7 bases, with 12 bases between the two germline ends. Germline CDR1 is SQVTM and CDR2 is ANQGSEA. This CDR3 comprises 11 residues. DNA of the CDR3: TGCAGCGTTACATGGGGGGTGGAGCAGTACTTC. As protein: CSVTWGVEQYF.